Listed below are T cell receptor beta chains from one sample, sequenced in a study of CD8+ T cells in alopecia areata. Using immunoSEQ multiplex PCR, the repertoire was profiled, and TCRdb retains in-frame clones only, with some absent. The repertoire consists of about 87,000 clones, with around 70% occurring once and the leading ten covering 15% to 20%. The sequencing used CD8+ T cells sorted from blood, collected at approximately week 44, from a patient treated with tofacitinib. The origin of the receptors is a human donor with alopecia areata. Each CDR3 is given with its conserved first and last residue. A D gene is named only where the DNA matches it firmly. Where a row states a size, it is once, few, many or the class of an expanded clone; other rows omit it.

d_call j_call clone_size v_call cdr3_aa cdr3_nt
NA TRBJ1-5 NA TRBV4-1 CASSQQADIYSNQPQHF TGCGCCAGCAGCCAACAAGCGGACATCTATAGCAATCAGCCCCAGCATTTT
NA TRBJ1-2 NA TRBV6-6 CASTPGKANYGYTF TGTGCCAGCACCCCAGGGAAGGCTAACTATGGCTACACCTTC
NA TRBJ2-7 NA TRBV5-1 CASSLTGEQYF TGCGCCAGCAGCTTGACGGGGGAGCAGTACTTC
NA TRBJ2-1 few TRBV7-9 CASSPTTTYNEQFF TGTGCCAGCAGCCCAACCACTACCTACAATGAGCAGTTCTTC
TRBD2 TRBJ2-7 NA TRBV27 CASSGLAGGNLLEQYF TGTGCCAGCTCAGGGCTAGCGGGGGGGAACCTCTTGGAGCAGTACTTC
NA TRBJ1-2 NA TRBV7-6 CASSLNTRGHGYTF TGTGCCAGCAGCTTAAATACCAGGGGCCATGGCTACACCTTC
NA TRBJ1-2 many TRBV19 CASSSLEGIYGYTF TGTGCCAGTAGTTCGCTCGAGGGAATCTATGGCTACACCTTC
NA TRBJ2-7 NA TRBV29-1 CSVVPGDAYEQYF TGCAGCGTTGTACCGGGGGATGCCTACGAGCAGTACTTC
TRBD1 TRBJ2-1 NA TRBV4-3 CASSQPRTGFHEQFF TGCGCCAGCAGCCAACCAAGGACAGGGTTTCATGAGCAGTTCTTC
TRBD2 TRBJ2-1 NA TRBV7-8 CASSPLAGGPNEQFF TGTGCCAGCAGCCCACTAGCGGGGGGGCCGAATGAGCAGTTCTTC
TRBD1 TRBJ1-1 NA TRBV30 CAWTLAGQGNTEAFF TGTGCCTGGACCCTCGCCGGACAGGGGAACACTGAAGCTTTCTTT
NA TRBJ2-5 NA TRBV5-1 CASSWRGSSLETQYF TGCGCCAGCTCCTGGCGGGGCAGTAGCCTAGAGACCCAGTACTTC
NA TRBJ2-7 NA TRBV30 CASTGSTSYEQYF TGTGCCAGCACAGGGAGCACCTCCTACGAGCAGTACTTC
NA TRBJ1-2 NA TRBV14 CASSSDSTNYGYTF TGTGCCAGCAGTTCGGACAGCACTAACTATGGCTACACCTTC
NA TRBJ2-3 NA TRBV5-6 CASSPGPGTRTDTQYF TGTGCCAGCAGCCCCGGCCCCGGGACCCGCACAGATACGCAGTATTTT
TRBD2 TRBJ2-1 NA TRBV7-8 CASRGLEALNEQFF TGTGCCAGCAGGGGACTAGAGGCCTTGAATGAGCAGTTCTTC
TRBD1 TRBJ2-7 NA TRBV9 CASSVAGTDEQYF TGTGCCAGCAGCGTAGCCGGGACAGACGAGCAGTACTTC
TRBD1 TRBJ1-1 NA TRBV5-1 CASSYGQGQNTEAFF TGCGCCAGCAGCTACGGACAGGGCCAGAACACTGAAGCTTTCTTT
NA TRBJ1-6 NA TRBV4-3 CASSQDMVYNSPLHF TGCGCCAGCAGCCAAGATATGGTTTATAATTCACCCCTCCACTTT
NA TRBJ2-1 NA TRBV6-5 CASSFTSGGYNEQFF TGTGCCAGCAGTTTCACTAGTGGAGGGTACAATGAGCAGTTCTTC
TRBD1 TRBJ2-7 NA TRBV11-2 CASSPSDRGDEQYF TGTGCCAGCAGCCCATCGGACAGGGGCGACGAGCAGTACTTC
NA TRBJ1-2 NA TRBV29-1 CSVDGAIYGYTF TGCAGCGTTGATGGGGCGATCTATGGCTACACCTTC
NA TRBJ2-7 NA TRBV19 CATTPRDNDYEQYF TGTGCCACCACCCCTAGGGACAACGACTACGAGCAGTACTTC
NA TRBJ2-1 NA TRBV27 CASSLLGGNEQFF TGTGCCAGCAGTTTATTAGGGGGCAATGAGCAGTTCTTC
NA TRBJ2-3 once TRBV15 CATSRDWAQRGTSTDTQYF TGTGCCACCAGCAGAGATTGGGCACAAAGGGGGACGAGCACAGATACGCAGTATTTT
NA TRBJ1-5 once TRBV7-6 CASSLGTGSNQPQHF TGTGCCAGCAGCCTGGGGACGGGGAGCAATCAGCCCCAGCATTTT
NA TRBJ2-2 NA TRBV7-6 CASSSGEYTGELFF TGTGCCAGCAGCTCCGGAGAATACACCGGGGAGCTGTTTTTT
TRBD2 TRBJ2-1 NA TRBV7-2 CASSSSGADYNEQFF TGTGCCAGCAGCTCGAGCGGGGCAGACTACAATGAGCAGTTCTTC